This record concerns one TCR beta chain sequence. Its antigen is not known. These data originate in a study of molecular identifiers for immune sequencing clone quantification. Via MiXCR, TCRdb re-called the PCR reads, giving one row per CDR3 protein. The table includes about 510,000 distinct CDR3 sequences, roughly 26% detected once. CDR3 length equals 15 residues. Per the germline V gene, CDR1 is SGHRS and CDR2 is YFSETQ. Trimming shortened V by 0 bases and J by 3 bases, and 12 bases separated the two germline ends. Using a CD8+CD4-CCR7+CD45RA+ phenotype, naive CD8 T cells were sorted. Broader study findings: Underestimated sizes of highly expanded clones could result from identical TCR molecules that share a barcode.

The TCR was taken from a human donor in good health. Some libraries in this study had Jurkat cell RNA spiked in. Sequencing was carried out using naive CD8+ T cells from blood, with Jurkat cell RNA spiked in. Described subset: FACS-sorted CD8+CD4-CCR7+CD45RA+ naive T cells. The V and J genes are TRBV5-1 and TRBJ2-5, with D unclear. Written as DNA, the CDR3 is TGCGCCAGCAGCTTGGTTACCTCACGCGAAGAGACCCAGTACTTC. Protein: CASSLVTSREETQYF.